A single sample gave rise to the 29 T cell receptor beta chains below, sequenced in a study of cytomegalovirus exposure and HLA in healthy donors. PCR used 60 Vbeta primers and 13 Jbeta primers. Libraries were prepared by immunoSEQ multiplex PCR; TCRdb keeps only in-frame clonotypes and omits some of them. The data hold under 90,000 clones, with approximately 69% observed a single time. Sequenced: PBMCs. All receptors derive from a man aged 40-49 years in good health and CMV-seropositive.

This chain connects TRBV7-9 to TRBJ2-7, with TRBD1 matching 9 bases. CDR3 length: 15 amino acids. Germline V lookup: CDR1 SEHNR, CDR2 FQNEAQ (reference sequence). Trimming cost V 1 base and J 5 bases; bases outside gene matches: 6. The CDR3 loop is CASSLEGTGIHEQYF. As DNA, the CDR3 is TGTGCCAGCAGCTTAGAAGGGACAGGGATCCACGAGCAGTACTTC.

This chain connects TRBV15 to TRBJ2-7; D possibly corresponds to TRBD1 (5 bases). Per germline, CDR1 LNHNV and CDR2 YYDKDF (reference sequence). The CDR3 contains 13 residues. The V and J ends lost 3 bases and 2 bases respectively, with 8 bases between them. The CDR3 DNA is TGTGCCACCAGCAGGGACAATACCTACGAGCAGTACTTC. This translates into CATSRDNTYEQYF. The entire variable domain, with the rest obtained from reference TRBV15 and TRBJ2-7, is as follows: DAMVIQNPRYQVTQFGKPVTLSCSQTLNHNVMYWYQQKSSQAPKLLFHYYDKDFNNEADTPDNFQSRRPNTSFCFLDIRSPGLGDTAMYLCATSRDNTYEQYFGPGTRLTVT.

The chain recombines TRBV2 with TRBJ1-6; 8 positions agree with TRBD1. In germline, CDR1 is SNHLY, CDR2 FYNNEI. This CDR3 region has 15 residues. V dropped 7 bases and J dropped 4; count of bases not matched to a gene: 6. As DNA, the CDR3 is TGTGCCAGCAAGGTCAGGGGGCTTTATAATTCACCCCTCCACTTT. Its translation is CASKVRGLYNSPLHF.

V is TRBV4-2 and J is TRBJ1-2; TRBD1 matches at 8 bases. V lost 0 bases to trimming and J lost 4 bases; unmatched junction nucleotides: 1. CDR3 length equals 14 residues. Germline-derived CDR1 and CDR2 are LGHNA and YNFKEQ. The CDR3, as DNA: TGTGCCAGCAGCCAAGAGGACAGGGCCTATGGCTACACCTTC. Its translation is CASSQEDRAYGYTF.

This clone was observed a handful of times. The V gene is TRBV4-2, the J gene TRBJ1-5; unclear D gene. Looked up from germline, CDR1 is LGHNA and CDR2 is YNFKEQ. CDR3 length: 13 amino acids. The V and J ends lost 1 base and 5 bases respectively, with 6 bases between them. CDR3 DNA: TGTGCCAGCAGCCAAGGTATTGATCAGCCCCAGCATTTT. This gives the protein CASSQGIDQPQHF.

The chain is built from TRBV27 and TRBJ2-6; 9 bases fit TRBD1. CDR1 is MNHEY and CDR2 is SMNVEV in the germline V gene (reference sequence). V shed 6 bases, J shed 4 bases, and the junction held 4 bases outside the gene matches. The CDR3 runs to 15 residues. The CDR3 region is CASRGTGSGANVLTF. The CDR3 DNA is TGTGCCAGCAGGGGGACAGGGTCCGGGGCCAACGTCCTGACTTTC.

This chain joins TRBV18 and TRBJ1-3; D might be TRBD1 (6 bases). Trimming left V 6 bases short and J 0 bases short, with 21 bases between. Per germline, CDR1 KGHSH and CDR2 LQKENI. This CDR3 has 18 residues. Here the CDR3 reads CASSLDSFSTYSGNTIYF. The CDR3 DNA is TGTGCCAGCTCTCTGGACAGCTTCTCGACTTACTCTGGAAACACCATATATTTT.

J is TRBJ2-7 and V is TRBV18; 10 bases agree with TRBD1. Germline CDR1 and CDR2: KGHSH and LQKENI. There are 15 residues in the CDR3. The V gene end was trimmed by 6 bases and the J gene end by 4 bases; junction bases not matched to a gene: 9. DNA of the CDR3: TGTGCCAGCTCCCCTCCGGGACAGGGGCCGTACGAGCAGTACTTC. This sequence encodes CASSPPGQGPYEQYF.

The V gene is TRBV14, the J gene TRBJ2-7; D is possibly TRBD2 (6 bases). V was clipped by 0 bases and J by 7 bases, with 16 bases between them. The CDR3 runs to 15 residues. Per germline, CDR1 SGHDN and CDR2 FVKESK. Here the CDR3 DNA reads TGTGCCAGCAGCCAAGATGTGGGGGGTTTGCGGGAGCAGTACTTC. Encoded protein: CASSQDVGGLREQYF.

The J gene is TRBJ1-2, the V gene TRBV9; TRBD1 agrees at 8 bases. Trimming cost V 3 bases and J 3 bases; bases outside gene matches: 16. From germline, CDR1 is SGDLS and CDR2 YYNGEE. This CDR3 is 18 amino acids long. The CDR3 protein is CASSARSGGAGSDYGYTF. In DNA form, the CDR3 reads TGTGCCAGCAGCGCAAGATCAGGGGGCGCGGGGTCCGACTATGGCTACACCTTC.

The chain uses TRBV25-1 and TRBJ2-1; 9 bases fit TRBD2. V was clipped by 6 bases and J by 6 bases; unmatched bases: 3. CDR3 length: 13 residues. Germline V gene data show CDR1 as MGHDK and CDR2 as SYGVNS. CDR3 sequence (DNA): TGTGCCAGCAGGGCAGCGGGAGGCAATGAGCAGTTCTTC. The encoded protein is CASRAAGGNEQFF.

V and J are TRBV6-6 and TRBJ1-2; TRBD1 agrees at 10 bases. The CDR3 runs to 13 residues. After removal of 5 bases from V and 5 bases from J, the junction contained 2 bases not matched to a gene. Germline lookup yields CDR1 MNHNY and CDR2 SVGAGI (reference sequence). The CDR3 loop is CASSPDRGYGYTF. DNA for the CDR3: TGTGCCAGCAGTCCGGACAGGGGGTATGGCTACACCTTC.

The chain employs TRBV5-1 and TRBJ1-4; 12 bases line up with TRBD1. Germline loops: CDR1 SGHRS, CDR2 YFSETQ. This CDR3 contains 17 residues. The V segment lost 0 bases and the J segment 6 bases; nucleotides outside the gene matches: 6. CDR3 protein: CASSLGGTGGNDEKLFF. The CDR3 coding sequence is TGCGCCAGCAGCTTGGGCGGGACAGGGGGCAATGATGAAAAACTGTTTTTT.

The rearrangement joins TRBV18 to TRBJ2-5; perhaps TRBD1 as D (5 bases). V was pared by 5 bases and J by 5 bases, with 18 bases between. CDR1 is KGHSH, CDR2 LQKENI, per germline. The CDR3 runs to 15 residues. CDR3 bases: TGTGCCAGCTCAGCCAGCGTGGGGCCGGAGGAGACCCAGTACTTC. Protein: CASSASVGPEETQYF.

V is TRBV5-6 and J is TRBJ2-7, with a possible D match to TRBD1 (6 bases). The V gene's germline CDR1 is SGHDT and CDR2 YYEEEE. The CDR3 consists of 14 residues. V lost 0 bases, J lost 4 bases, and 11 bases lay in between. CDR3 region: CASSLAQGRYEQYF. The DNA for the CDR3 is TGTGCCAGCAGCTTGGCGCAGGGGAGATACGAGCAGTACTTC.

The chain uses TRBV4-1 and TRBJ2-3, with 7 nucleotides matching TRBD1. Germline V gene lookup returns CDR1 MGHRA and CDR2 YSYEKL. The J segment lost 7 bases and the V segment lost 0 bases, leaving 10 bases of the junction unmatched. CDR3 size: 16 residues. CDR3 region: CASSQDRDSLLNTQYF. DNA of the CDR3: TGCGCCAGCAGCCAAGATCGGGACAGCTTATTAAATACGCAGTATTTT.

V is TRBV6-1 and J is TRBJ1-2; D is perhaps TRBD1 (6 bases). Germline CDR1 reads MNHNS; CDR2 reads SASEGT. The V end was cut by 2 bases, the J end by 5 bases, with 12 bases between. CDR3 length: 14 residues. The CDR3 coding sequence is TGTGCCAGCAGTGAAAGGGGGGGCTTGTATGGCTACACCTTC. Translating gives CASSERGGLYGYTF.

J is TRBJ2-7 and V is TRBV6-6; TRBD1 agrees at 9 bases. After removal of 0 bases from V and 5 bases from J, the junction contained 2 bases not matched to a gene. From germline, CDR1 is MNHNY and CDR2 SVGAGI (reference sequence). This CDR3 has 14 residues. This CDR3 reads CASSYSDRGNEQYF. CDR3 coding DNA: TGTGCCAGCAGTTACTCCGACAGGGGGAACGAGCAGTACTTC.

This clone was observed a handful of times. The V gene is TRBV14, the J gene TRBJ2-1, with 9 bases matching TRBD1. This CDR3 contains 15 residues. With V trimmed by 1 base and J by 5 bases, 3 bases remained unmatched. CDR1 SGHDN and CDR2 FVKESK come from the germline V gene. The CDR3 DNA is TGTGCCAGCAGCCAAGTTGGGACAGGGAACAATGAGCAGTTCTTC. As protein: CASSQVGTGNNEQFF.

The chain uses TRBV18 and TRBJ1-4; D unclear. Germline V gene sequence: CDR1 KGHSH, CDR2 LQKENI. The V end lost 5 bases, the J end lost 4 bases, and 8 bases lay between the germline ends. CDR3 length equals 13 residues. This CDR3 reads CASSGDYNEKLFF. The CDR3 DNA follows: TGTGCCAGCTCAGGAGATTATAATGAAAAACTGTTTTTT.

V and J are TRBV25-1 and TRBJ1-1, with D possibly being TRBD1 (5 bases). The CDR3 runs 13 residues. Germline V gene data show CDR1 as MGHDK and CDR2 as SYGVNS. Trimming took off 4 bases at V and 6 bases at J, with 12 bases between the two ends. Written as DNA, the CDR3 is TGTGCCAGCAGTGGGGAGGGGAGTTCTGAAGCTTTCTTT. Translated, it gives CASSGEGSSEAFF.

This CDR3 reads CASSLQGGGLKSYEQYF. The CDR3 coding sequence is TGCGCCAGCAGCCTTCAGGGGGGCGGTCTGAAATCCTACGAGCAGTACTTC. This sequence joins TRBV5-1 and TRBJ2-7; D might be TRBD1 (7 bases). Germline V CDR1 and CDR2: SGHRS, YFSETQ. V was trimmed by 4 bases and J by 1 base, leaving 21 bases between them. CDR3 size: 17 residues. The variable domain in full, with the rest retrieved from reference TRBV5-1 and TRBJ2-7, is KAGVTQTPRYLIKTRGQQVTLSCSPISGHRSVSWYQQTPGQGLQFLFEYFSETQRNKGNFPGRFSGRQFSNSRSEMNVSTLELGDSALYLCASSLQGGGLKSYEQYFGPGTRLTVT.

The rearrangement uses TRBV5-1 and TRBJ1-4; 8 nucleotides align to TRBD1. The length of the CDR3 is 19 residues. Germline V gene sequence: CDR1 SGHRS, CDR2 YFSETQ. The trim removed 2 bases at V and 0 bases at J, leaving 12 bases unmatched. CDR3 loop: CASSLTGTGKLSTNEKLFF. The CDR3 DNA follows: TGCGCCAGCAGCTTAACCGGGACAGGCAAACTCTCAACTAATGAAAAACTGTTTTTT.

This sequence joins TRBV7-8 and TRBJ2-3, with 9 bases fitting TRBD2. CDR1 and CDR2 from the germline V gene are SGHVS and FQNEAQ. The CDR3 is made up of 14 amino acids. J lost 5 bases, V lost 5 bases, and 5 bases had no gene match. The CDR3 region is CASSRGRAEDTQYF. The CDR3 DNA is TGTGCCAGCAGCCGCGGGAGGGCTGAAGATACGCAGTATTTT.

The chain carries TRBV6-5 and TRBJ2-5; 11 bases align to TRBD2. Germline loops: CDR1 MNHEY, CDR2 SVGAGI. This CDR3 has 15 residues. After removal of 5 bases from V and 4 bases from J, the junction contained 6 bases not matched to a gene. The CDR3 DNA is TGTGCCAGCAGTGGTAGCGGGAGGGTCCGAGAGACCCAGTACTTC. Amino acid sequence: CASSGSGRVRETQYF.

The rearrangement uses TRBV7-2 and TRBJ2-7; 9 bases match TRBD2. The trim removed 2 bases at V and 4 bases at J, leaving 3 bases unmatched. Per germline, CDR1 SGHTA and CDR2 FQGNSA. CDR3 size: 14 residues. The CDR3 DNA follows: TGTGCCAGCAGCTTAATGCGGGAGGGTTACGAGCAGTACTTC. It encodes CASSLMREGYEQYF.

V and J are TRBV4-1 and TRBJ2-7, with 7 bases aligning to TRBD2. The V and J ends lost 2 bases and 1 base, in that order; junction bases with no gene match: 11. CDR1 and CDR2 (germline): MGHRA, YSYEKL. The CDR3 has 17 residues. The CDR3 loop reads CASSQMPSGALSYEQYF. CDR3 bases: TGCGCCAGCAGCCAAATGCCTAGCGGAGCGCTATCCTACGAGCAGTACTTC.

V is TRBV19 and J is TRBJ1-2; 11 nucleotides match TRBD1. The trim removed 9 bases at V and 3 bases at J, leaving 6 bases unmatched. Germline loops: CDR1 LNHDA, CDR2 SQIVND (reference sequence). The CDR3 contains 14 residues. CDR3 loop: CASFRDRGDYGYTF. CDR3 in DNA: TGTGCCAGCTTCCGGGACAGGGGGGACTATGGCTACACCTTC.

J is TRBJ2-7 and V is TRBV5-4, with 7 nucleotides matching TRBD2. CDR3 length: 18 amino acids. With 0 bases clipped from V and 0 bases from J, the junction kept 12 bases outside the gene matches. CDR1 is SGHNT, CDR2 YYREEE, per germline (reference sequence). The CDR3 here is CASSLAWGKLAGSYEQYF. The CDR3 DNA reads TGTGCCAGCAGCTTGGCCTGGGGGAAGTTAGCGGGCTCCTACGAGCAGTACTTC.